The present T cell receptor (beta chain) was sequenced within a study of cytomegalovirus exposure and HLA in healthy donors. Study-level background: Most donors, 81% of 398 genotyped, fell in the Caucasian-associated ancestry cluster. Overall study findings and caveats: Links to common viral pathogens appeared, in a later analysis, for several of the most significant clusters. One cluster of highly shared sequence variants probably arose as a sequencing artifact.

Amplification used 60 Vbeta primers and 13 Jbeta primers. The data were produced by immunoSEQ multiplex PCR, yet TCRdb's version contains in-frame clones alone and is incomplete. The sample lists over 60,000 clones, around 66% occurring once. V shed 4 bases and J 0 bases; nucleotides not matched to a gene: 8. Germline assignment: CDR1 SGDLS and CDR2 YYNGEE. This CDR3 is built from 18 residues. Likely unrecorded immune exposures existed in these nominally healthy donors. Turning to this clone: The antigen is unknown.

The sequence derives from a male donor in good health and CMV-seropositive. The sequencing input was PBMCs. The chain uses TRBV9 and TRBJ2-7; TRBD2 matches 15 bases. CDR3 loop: CASSPGTSGRSGSYEQYF. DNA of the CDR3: TGTGCCAGCAGCCCCGGGACTAGCGGGAGGTCGGGCTCCTACGAGCAGTACTTC.